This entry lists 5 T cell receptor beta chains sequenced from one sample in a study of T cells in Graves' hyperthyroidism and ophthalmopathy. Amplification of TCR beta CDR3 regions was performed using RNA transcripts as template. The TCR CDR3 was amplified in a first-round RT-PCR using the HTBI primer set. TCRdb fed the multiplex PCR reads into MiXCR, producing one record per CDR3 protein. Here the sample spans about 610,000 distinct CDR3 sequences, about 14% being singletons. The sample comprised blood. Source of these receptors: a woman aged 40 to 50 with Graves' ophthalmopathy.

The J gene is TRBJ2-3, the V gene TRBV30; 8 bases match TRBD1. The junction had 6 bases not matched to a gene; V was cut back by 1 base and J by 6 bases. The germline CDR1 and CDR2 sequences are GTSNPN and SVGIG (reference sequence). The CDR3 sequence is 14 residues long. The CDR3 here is CAWSAGQGADTQYF. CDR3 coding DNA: TGTGCCTGGAGTGCTGGACAGGGAGCCGATACGCAGTATTTT.

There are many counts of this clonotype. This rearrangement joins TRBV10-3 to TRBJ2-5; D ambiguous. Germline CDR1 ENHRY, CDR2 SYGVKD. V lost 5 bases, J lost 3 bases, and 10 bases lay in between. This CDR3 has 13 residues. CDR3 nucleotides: TGTGCCATCAGTCCAGACGTCAAAGAGACCCAGTACTTC. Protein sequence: CAISPDVKETQYF.

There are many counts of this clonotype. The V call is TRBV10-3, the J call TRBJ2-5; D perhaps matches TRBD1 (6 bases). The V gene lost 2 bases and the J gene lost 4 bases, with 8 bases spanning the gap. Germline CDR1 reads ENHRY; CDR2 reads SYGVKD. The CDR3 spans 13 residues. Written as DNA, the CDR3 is TGTGCCATCAGTGAGGGCAGGGGAGAGACCCAGTACTTC. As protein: CAISEGRGETQYF.

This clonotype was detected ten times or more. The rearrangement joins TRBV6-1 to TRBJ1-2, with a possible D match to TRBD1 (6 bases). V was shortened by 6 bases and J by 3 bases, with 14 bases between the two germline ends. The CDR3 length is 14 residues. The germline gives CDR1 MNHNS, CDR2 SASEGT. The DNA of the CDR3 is TGTGCCAGCAGCGCCCCGGGGGCCTACTATGGCTACACCTTC. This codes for CASSAPGAYYGYTF.

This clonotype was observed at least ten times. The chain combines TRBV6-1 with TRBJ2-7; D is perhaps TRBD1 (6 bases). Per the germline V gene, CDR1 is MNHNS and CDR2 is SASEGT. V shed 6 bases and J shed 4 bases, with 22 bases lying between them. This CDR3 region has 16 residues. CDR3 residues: CASSPRDTVFQYEQYF. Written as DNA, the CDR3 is TGTGCCAGCAGCCCAAGGGACACCGTTTTTCAATACGAGCAGTACTTC.